This T cell receptor (beta chain) was captured in a study of cytomegalovirus exposure and HLA in healthy donors. Study results and limitations: CMV serostatus was the sole immune exposure information available. Later analysis identified a missense DCLRE1C variant that was linked to TCR beta V- and J-gene trimming. In a later analysis, compared with equally common non-associated chains, HLA-associated beta chains were more expanded. Within a later analysis, the majority of CMV-associated TCR beta chains appeared HLA-restricted.

The PCR made use of 60 Vbeta and 13 Jbeta primers. The table came from immunoSEQ multiplex PCR; TCRdb's copy has only in-frame clones and leaves some out. The sample has about 130,000 clones, roughly 74% seen once; the top ten hold roughly 6%. There are 11 residues in the CDR3. CDR1 is MGHDK and CDR2 is SYGVNS in the germline V gene. V was cut by 6 bases and J by 7 bases, with 9 bases left in between. This clone has only one observation. No antigen is known for it. V and J are TRBV25-1 and TRBJ1-1; D is unclear. The material sequenced was PBMCs. This TCR was recovered from a woman in her 50s in good health and CMV-seropositive. The CDR3 reads CASRLGFEAFF. The CDR3 DNA is TGTGCCAGCAGACTTGGTTTTGAAGCTTTCTTT.